A single sample is the source of the 29 T cell receptor beta chains below, sequenced in a study of blood T cell repertoires in COVID-19. Produced via immunoSEQ multiplex PCR; TCRdb's table is partial and in-frame only. Of a few hundred thousand clones listed, approximately 81% are singletons. Sample: peripheral blood. These receptors all stem from a man aged 55 to 70 with acute or convalescent COVID-19.

This clone turned up a few times. V gene TRBV6-2 or TRBV6-3 combines with J gene TRBJ2-2; 9 bases line up with TRBD2. This CDR3 has 16 residues. Germline trimming cut 2 bases from V and 7 bases from J; bases unmatched to any gene: 8. CDR1 and CDR2 from the germline V gene are MNHEY and SVGEGT. The CDR3 spells CASSYGVAGENGELFF. CDR3 DNA sequence: TGTGCCAGCAGTTACGGGGTAGCGGGAGAAAACGGGGAGCTGTTTTTT.

This clone has a single count. This sequence joins TRBV6-5 and TRBJ2-5; 8 bases map to TRBD1. The CDR3 is made up of 15 amino acids. Germline V gene data show CDR1 as MNHEY and CDR2 as SVGAGI. V was pared by 10 bases and J by 5 bases, with 15 bases of the junction left unmatched. DNA for the CDR3: TGTGCCACCCACCCCCGGGCAGGGGGCGTGGAGACCCAGTACTTC. This codes for CATHPRAGGVETQYF.

V and J are TRBV7-2 and TRBJ2-5; D perhaps matches TRBD1 (5 bases). The CDR3 is 15 residues long. Germline CDR1 reads SGHTA; CDR2 reads FQGNSA. Trimming pared 8 bases from V and 4 bases from J, leaving 20 bases between. The CDR3, as DNA: TGTGCCAGCCAGCTTCCCTCTAGGGGATCAGAGACCCAGTACTTC. This codes for CASQLPSRGSETQYF.

This chain joins TRBV7-9 and TRBJ1-5, with D possibly TRBD1 on 5 matching bases. Germline V CDR1 and CDR2: SEHNR, FQNEAQ (reference sequence). Trimming cost V 2 bases and J 5 bases, with 13 bases left between them. The CDR3 totals 15 residues. The CDR3 nucleotides read TGTGCCAGCAGCTTATCAGTAGGGGTGGATCAGCCCCAGCATTTT. It encodes CASSLSVGVDQPQHF.

The genes are TRBV4-2 and TRBJ2-2; TRBD2 matches at 10 bases. J gave up 0 bases and V 4 bases, and 8 bases lay outside the gene matches. The germline V gene encodes CDR1 LGHNA and CDR2 YNFKEQ. This CDR3 is 18 amino acids long. CDR3: CASSRRTSGETNTGELFF. DNA of the CDR3: TGTGCCAGCAGCCGGCGGACTAGCGGAGAGACGAACACCGGGGAGCTGTTTTTT.

The rearrangement links TRBV5-4 to TRBJ2-7; TRBD2 matches 11 bases. This CDR3 is built from 15 residues. Germline V gene lookup returns CDR1 SGHNT and CDR2 YYREEE (reference sequence). V was clipped by 2 bases and J by 7 bases; unmatched bases: 8. CDR3: CASSFGLAGGLEQYF. CDR3 DNA: TGTGCCAGCAGCTTCGGCCTAGCGGGGGGCCTGGAGCAGTACTTC.

The V call is TRBV28, the J call TRBJ1-1; no clear D gene. CDR3 length: 12 residues. Per germline, CDR1 MDHEN and CDR2 SYDVKM. V was clipped by 9 bases and J by 0 bases, with 8 bases between them. The DNA for the CDR3 is TGTGCCAGTACGGAGATGAACACTGAAGCTTTCTTT. As protein: CASTEMNTEAFF.

In this sample, this clone turned up once. V usage is TRBV24-1 and J usage is TRBJ1-5; D unresolved. Germline CDR1 and CDR2: KGHDR and SFDVKD. This CDR3 is built from 16 residues. The germline V and J ends were trimmed by 4 bases and 0 bases, with 12 bases remaining between them. In DNA form, the CDR3 reads TGTGCCACCAGTGAGTCGCAGGAATATAGCAATCAGCCCCAGCATTTT. Its protein product is CATSESQEYSNQPQHF.

V usage is TRBV6-2 or TRBV6-3 and J usage is TRBJ2-2, with 8 nucleotides matching TRBD2. The CDR3 is 17 amino acids. Germline trimming cut 2 bases from V and 5 bases from J; bases unmatched to any gene: 10. Per germline, CDR1 MNHEY and CDR2 SVGEGT. As DNA, the CDR3 is TGTGCCAGCAGTTACCCTCTGGGGACTAGACGTACCGGGGAGCTGTTTTTT. Translated, it gives CASSYPLGTRRTGELFF.

This clone was detected only a few times. The chain uses TRBV6-5 and TRBJ1-2; perhaps TRBD1 as D (6 bases). Trimming pared 0 bases from V and 4 bases from J, leaving 12 bases between. This CDR3 region has 15 residues. Germline V CDR1 and CDR2: MNHEY, SVGAGI. The CDR3 DNA is TGTGCCAGCAGTTACTCGACAGGTGCAGGCTATGGCTACACCTTC. Translating it yields CASSYSTGAGYGYTF.

This rearrangement joins TRBV3-1 (or the pseudogene TRBV3-2) to TRBJ2-7, with D tentatively TRBD2 (5 bases). The germline CDR1 and CDR2 sequences are LGHDT and YNNKEL (reference sequence). CDR3 length: 13 residues. Trimming took off 6 bases at V and 0 bases at J, with 9 bases between the two ends. The CDR3 DNA reads TGTGCCAGCAGAGCTAGCTCCTCCTACGAGCAGTACTTC. Its translation: CASRASSSYEQYF.

The chain's CDR3 is CASSSQGWVKTEAFF. CDR3 coding DNA: TGTGCCAGCAGTTCACAGGGGTGGGTAAAAACTGAAGCTTTCTTT. The chain employs TRBV28 and TRBJ1-1, with 7 bases that match TRBD1. V was clipped by 4 bases and J by 5 bases; unmatched bases: 10. The germline V gene encodes CDR1 MDHEN and CDR2 SYDVKM. The CDR3 totals 15 residues.

This clone was seen a handful of times. V usage is TRBV4-2 and J usage is TRBJ2-1; TRBD2 aligns across 9 bases. The ends lost 4 bases at V and 5 bases at J; junction bases unmatched: 6. Germline V gives CDR1 LGHNA, CDR2 YNFKEQ. This CDR3 has 15 amino acids. The DNA of the CDR3 is TGTGCCAGCAGCCTGCGGGAGGGCCAGGACAATGAGCAGTTCTTC. It specifies CASSLREGQDNEQFF.

In DNA form, the CDR3 reads TGTGCCAGCAGCCCTTCGACAGAGGAGCAGTTCTTC. It yields the protein CASSPSTEEQFF. The chain joins TRBV3-1 (or the pseudogene TRBV3-2) to TRBJ2-1; D may be TRBD1 (5 bases). The CDR3 length is 12 residues. V was pared by 4 bases and J by 10 bases, with 11 bases between. Looked up from germline, CDR1 is LGHDT and CDR2 is YNNKEL (reference sequence).

This chain joins TRBV4-3 and TRBJ2-7; 10 bases line up with TRBD2. CDR3 length equals 15 residues. Germline V lookup: CDR1 LGHNA, CDR2 YSLEER. V dropped 2 bases and J dropped 4; count of bases not matched to a gene: 5. CDR3 nucleotide sequence: TGCGCCAGCAGCCAAAATCTAGCGGGAGAGTACGAGCAGTACTTC. Translating it yields CASSQNLAGEYEQYF.

The chain combines TRBV2 with TRBJ1-1; 8 positions agree with TRBD1. Germline values: CDR1 SNHLY, CDR2 FYNNEI. J was trimmed by 4 bases and V by 6 bases; bases with no gene match: 4. This CDR3 is 13 amino acids long. CDR3 loop: CASRFGQGTEAFF. In DNA form, the CDR3 reads TGTGCCAGCAGATTCGGACAGGGCACTGAAGCTTTCTTT.

The gene calls are TRBV18 and TRBJ2-1, with D maybe TRBD1 (6 bases). This CDR3 has 15 residues. Germline V lookup: CDR1 KGHSH, CDR2 LQKENI. The ends were cut back, 3 bases at V and 9 bases at J, with 18 bases in the middle. In DNA, the CDR3 is TGTGCCAGCTCACCGATCCCCGACAGGAGCGGTGAGCAGTTCTTC. It is translated as CASSPIPDRSGEQFF.

The rearrangement uses TRBV29-1 and TRBJ1-1, with a possible D match to TRBD1 (6 bases). The CDR3 is 15 residues long. V lost 6 bases and J lost 0, with 17 bases in between. The germline gives CDR1 SQVTM, CDR2 ANQGSEA. The CDR3 spells CSVGRTATMNTEAFF. The CDR3 nucleotides read TGCAGCGTCGGACGGACAGCTACTATGAACACTGAAGCTTTCTTT.

This chain links TRBV5-6 with TRBJ2-7, with 9 bases fitting TRBD1. With 1 base clipped from V and 5 bases from J, the junction kept 7 bases outside the gene matches. The germline gives CDR1 SGHDT, CDR2 YYEEEE. CDR3 length equals 15 residues. CDR3 nucleotides: TGTGCCAGCAGCTTGTCGGGACAGGGCTTTGACGAGCAGTACTTC. Translated: CASSLSGQGFDEQYF.

This clone showed up just once. The chain uses TRBV19 and TRBJ1-6; D not resolved. There are 14 residues in the CDR3. Germline CDR1 and CDR2: LNHDA and SQIVND (reference sequence). V dropped 7 bases and J dropped 9 bases, with 16 bases sitting between them. Here the CDR3 DNA reads TGTGCCAGTACCCAAGGGTACGGGGTTTCACCCCTCCACTTT. Its protein product is CASTQGYGVSPLHF.

This chain joins TRBV5-1 and TRBJ2-2; D may be TRBD2 (6 bases). The CDR3 spans 15 residues. Germline loops: CDR1 SGHRS, CDR2 YFSETQ. V gave up 0 bases and J gave up 8 bases, with 14 bases separating them. CDR3 sequence (DNA): TGCGCCAGCAGCTTGGGTCGGGAGAGGCTAGGGGAGCTGTTTTTT. This encodes CASSLGRERLGELFF.

This clone was observed a single time. Other DNA variants within this sample encode the same CDR3. This rearrangement joins TRBV20-1 to TRBJ2-5; D call uncertain. V shed 0 bases and J shed 5 bases, with 4 bases lying between them. The CDR3 runs to 11 residues. Germline-derived CDR1 and CDR2 are DFQATT and SNEGSKA (reference sequence). The CDR3 protein is CSARDLETQYF. The CDR3 DNA sequence: TGCAGTGCTAGAGATCTGGAGACCCAGTACTTC.

The rearrangement uses TRBV19 and TRBJ1-2; 7 bases are shared with TRBD1. Trimming at V came to 4 bases and at J to 8 bases, leaving 13 bases not matched to a gene. The CDR3 extends over 15 amino acids. The germline V gene encodes CDR1 LNHDA and CDR2 SQIVND (reference sequence). The CDR3, as DNA: TGTGCCAGTAGTAAAGGACAGGAATTGCCAGGGGGCTACACCTTC. It encodes CASSKGQELPGGYTF.

This rearrangement joins TRBV28 to TRBJ1-1, with 7 bases identical to TRBD1. V lost 3 bases to trimming and J lost 1 base; unmatched junction nucleotides: 2. Germline V gene lookup returns CDR1 MDHEN and CDR2 SYDVKM. The CDR3 is 14 amino acids. This chain's CDR3 is CASSFGDRNTEAFF. CDR3 in DNA: TGTGCCAGCAGTTTTGGGGACAGGAACACTGAAGCTTTCTTT.

This rearrangement joins TRBV27 to TRBJ2-7; 7 bases fit TRBD2. The CDR3 length is 16 residues. Germline V gene lookup returns CDR1 MNHEY and CDR2 SMNVEV (reference sequence). V shed 5 bases and J 2 bases; nucleotides not matched to a gene: 12. The CDR3 sequence: CASSPGGGQYPYEQYF. CDR3 nucleotides: TGTGCCAGCAGTCCGGGGGGAGGGCAGTACCCCTACGAGCAGTACTTC.

The chain uses TRBV10-1 and TRBJ1-1; a possible D gene is TRBD1 (6 bases). The V end lost 7 bases, the J end lost 4 bases, and 13 bases lay between the germline ends. The CDR3 is made up of 13 amino acids. Per the germline V gene, CDR1 is WNHNN and CDR2 is SYGVQD (reference sequence). The CDR3 protein is CASKPGRGTEAFF. The DNA of the CDR3 is TGCGCCAGCAAACCGGGCAGGGGCACTGAAGCTTTCTTT.

This clone was counted many times. This rearrangement joins TRBV18 to TRBJ2-1; 10 bases are a match to TRBD1. The V gene end was trimmed by 3 bases and the J gene end by 6 bases; junction bases not matched to a gene: 8. Germline CDR1 and CDR2: KGHSH and LQKENI. The CDR3 is 16 amino acids. CDR3 nucleotides: TGTGCCAGCTCACCCCTCCCCGGGACAGGGGTCAATGAGCAGTTCTTC. Protein sequence: CASSPLPGTGVNEQFF.

The chain couples TRBV10-3 to TRBJ2-1; 13 bases map to TRBD2. This CDR3 has 14 amino acids. Germline trimming cut 10 bases from V and 6 bases from J; bases unmatched to any gene: 6. CDR1 ENHRY and CDR2 SYGVKD come from the germline V gene. CDR3 protein: CATRTSGSLNEQFF. In DNA form, the CDR3 reads TGTGCCACTAGGACTAGCGGGAGCCTCAATGAGCAGTTCTTC.

CDR3 in DNA: TGTGCCAGCAGCCGAGTCAGGGTGGATCGAAATTCACCCCTCCACTTT. This gives the protein CASSRVRVDRNSPLHF. The chain recombines TRBV4-2 with TRBJ1-6; tentatively, D is TRBD1 (5 bases). The length of the CDR3 is 16 residues. CDR1 is LGHNA and CDR2 is YNFKEQ in the germline V gene. V was trimmed by 4 bases and J by 7 bases, leaving 17 bases between them.